A selection of T cell receptor beta chains follows, all from one sample in a study of blood T cell repertoires in COVID-19. TCRdb's copy holds only in-frame clones and misses some; the assay was immunoSEQ multiplex PCR. The sample has around 99,000 clones; around 82% are singletons. The sample taken for sequencing was peripheral blood. These receptor sequences come from a woman aged 45-59 years with acute or convalescent COVID-19. The CDR3 runs from the conserved cysteine through the conserved F or W. The order of the fields is V gene, clone size, D gene, J gene, CDR3 DNA, CDR3 protein. D genes are given only for firm matches. Part of the rows lack a size; the others show once, few, many or a class for expanded clones.

v_call: TRBV3-1/TRBV3-2; clone_size: few; d_call: .; j_call: TRBJ1-4; cdr3_nt: TGTGCCAGCAGCCAGTCTTTCCTAAATGAAAAACTGTTTTTT; cdr3_aa: CASSQSFLNEKLFF
v_call: TRBV7-9; clone_size: .; d_call: TRBD1; j_call: TRBJ2-3; cdr3_nt: TGTGCCAGCAGCCGTGACAGGGAAGGCACAGATACGCAGTATTTT; cdr3_aa: CASSRDREGTDTQYF
v_call: TRBV11-1; clone_size: .; d_call: .; j_call: TRBJ2-5; cdr3_nt: TGTGCCAGCAGCTTAGGGGCCGCCCGGGGGGAGACCCAGTACTTC; cdr3_aa: CASSLGAARGETQYF
v_call: TRBV7-2; clone_size: .; d_call: TRBD2; j_call: TRBJ2-3; cdr3_nt: TGTGCCAGCAGCCTCACGACTAGCGGGGGGGAGGATACGCAGTATTTT; cdr3_aa: CASSLTTSGGEDTQYF
v_call: TRBV25-1; clone_size: .; d_call: TRBD1; j_call: TRBJ1-1; cdr3_nt: TGTGCCAGCAGTGGTGGGCTGACAGGGTTCGGGACTGAAGCTTTCTTT; cdr3_aa: CASSGGLTGFGTEAFF
v_call: TRBV6-6; clone_size: .; d_call: TRBD1; j_call: TRBJ2-7; cdr3_nt: TGTGCCAGCAGTTACCCAGGGGCAGGGGGCATGAACGAGCAGTACTTC; cdr3_aa: CASSYPGAGGMNEQYF
v_call: TRBV7-3; clone_size: .; d_call: .; j_call: TRBJ2-5; cdr3_nt: TGTGCCAGCAGCTTCGGGAAGGGTATGACCCAGTACTTC; cdr3_aa: CASSFGKGMTQYF
v_call: TRBV5-1; clone_size: .; d_call: TRBD1; j_call: TRBJ1-2; cdr3_nt: TGCGCCAGCAGAGAAGACAGGGTTAATCTGAATGGCTACACCTTC; cdr3_aa: CASREDRVNLNGYTF
v_call: TRBV5-6; clone_size: .; d_call: .; j_call: TRBJ1-2; cdr3_nt: TGTGCCAGCAGCCAAAACAGGGTCTACTATGGCTACACCTTC; cdr3_aa: CASSQNRVYYGYTF
v_call: TRBV18; clone_size: .; d_call: .; j_call: TRBJ2-5; cdr3_nt: TGTGCCAGCTCACCGTCCGGGAAAGAGACCCAGTACTTC; cdr3_aa: CASSPSGKETQYF
v_call: TRBV2; clone_size: .; d_call: .; j_call: TRBJ2-3; cdr3_nt: TGTGCCAGCAGTGGGCAGAGGGGGTTGTACGATACGCAGTATTTT; cdr3_aa: CASSGQRGLYDTQYF
v_call: TRBV7-3; clone_size: once; d_call: .; j_call: TRBJ1-1; cdr3_nt: TGTGCCAGCAGTCCCACGGGAAACACTGAAGCTTTCTTT; cdr3_aa: CASSPTGNTEAFF
v_call: TRBV28; clone_size: .; d_call: .; j_call: TRBJ1-5; cdr3_nt: TGTGCCAGCAGTCCATTGAATCAGCCCCAGCATTTT; cdr3_aa: CASSPLNQPQHF
v_call: TRBV7-8; clone_size: .; d_call: .; j_call: TRBJ2-7; cdr3_nt: TGTGCCAGCAGCTTAGACAGTCTTTACGAGCAGTACTTC; cdr3_aa: CASSLDSLYEQYF
v_call: TRBV30; clone_size: .; d_call: .; j_call: TRBJ1-2; cdr3_nt: TGTGCCTGGAGCCCCCGGCAGGCCGCTGGCTACACCTTC; cdr3_aa: CAWSPRQAAGYTF
v_call: TRBV9; clone_size: .; d_call: TRBD1; j_call: TRBJ2-1; cdr3_nt: TGTGCCAGCAGCGTAACAGGGGGGCCCTACAATGAGCAGTTCTTC; cdr3_aa: CASSVTGGPYNEQFF
v_call: TRBV5-1; clone_size: .; d_call: .; j_call: TRBJ1-5; cdr3_nt: TGCGCCAGCAGCCCGGGACGGGGGGGAGGCAATCAGCCCCAGCATTTT; cdr3_aa: CASSPGRGGGNQPQHF
v_call: TRBV5-1; clone_size: .; d_call: TRBD1; j_call: TRBJ1-1; cdr3_nt: TGCGCCAGCAGCTCTCCGGGACAGGGAAACACTGAAGCTTTCTTT; cdr3_aa: CASSSPGQGNTEAFF
v_call: TRBV4-1; clone_size: .; d_call: TRBD1; j_call: TRBJ1-2; cdr3_nt: TGCGCCAGCAGCCAAGAGGAGACAGGGAAGGTACCTAACTATGGCTACACCTTC; cdr3_aa: CASSQEETGKVPNYGYTF
v_call: TRBV2; clone_size: few; d_call: TRBD1; j_call: TRBJ1-5; cdr3_nt: TGTGCCAGCAGTAACCCGGGACAGGGATATAGCAATCAGCCCCAGCATTTT; cdr3_aa: CASSNPGQGYSNQPQHF
v_call: TRBV6-5; clone_size: .; d_call: .; j_call: TRBJ1-2; cdr3_nt: TGTGCCAGCAGGGGGGGTTGGCGCGGCTACACCTTC; cdr3_aa: CASRGGWRGYTF
v_call: TRBV5-6; clone_size: .; d_call: .; j_call: TRBJ1-2; cdr3_nt: TGTGCCAGCAGCCCAGGGTTAAACTATGGCTACACCTTC; cdr3_aa: CASSPGLNYGYTF
v_call: TRBV9; clone_size: .; d_call: TRBD2; j_call: TRBJ2-3; cdr3_nt: TGTGCCAGCAACTTCGGCGGGGGGTTCACAGATACGCAGTATTTT; cdr3_aa: CASNFGGGFTDTQYF
v_call: TRBV6-5; clone_size: .; d_call: .; j_call: TRBJ1-2; cdr3_nt: TGTGCCAGCAGGACTATGGACGGCTCGAGTGGCTACACCTTC; cdr3_aa: CASRTMDGSSGYTF
v_call: TRBV5-1; clone_size: .; d_call: TRBD1; j_call: TRBJ2-6; cdr3_nt: TGCGCCAGCAGCCCGGGACAGCCTGGGGCCAACGTCCTGACTTTC; cdr3_aa: CASSPGQPGANVLTF
v_call: TRBV5-1; clone_size: few; d_call: .; j_call: TRBJ1-6; cdr3_nt: TGCGCCAGCAGACCGGACCCGGGACTGACTAATTCACCCCTCCACTTT; cdr3_aa: CASRPDPGLTNSPLHF
v_call: TRBV24-1; clone_size: .; d_call: TRBD2; j_call: TRBJ2-3; cdr3_nt: TGTGCCACCAGTGATGGGAGCGGGGGCACAGATACGCAGTATTTT; cdr3_aa: CATSDGSGGTDTQYF
v_call: TRBV5-1; clone_size: .; d_call: TRBD2; j_call: TRBJ2-5; cdr3_nt: TGCGCCAGCAGCTCCGAGGGAGGGGAGACCCAGTACTTC; cdr3_aa: CASSSEGGETQYF
v_call: TRBV11-2; clone_size: .; d_call: .; j_call: TRBJ1-3; cdr3_nt: TGTGCCAGCAGCTTAGCGCTAGGAAACACCATATATTTT; cdr3_aa: CASSLALGNTIYF
v_call: TRBV19; clone_size: .; d_call: TRBD1; j_call: TRBJ1-2; cdr3_nt: TGTGCCAGTAGTATCGTTCGCGGGGACAGCTATGGCTACACCTTC; cdr3_aa: CASSIVRGDSYGYTF
v_call: TRBV28; clone_size: .; d_call: .; j_call: TRBJ2-7; cdr3_nt: TGTGCCAGCAGCAGGGACACGGTGACCTACGAGCAGTACTTC; cdr3_aa: CASSRDTVTYEQYF
v_call: TRBV19; clone_size: .; d_call: .; j_call: TRBJ2-2; cdr3_nt: TGTGCCAGTAGTAGCCTTCGGGGGGCTATGAACACCGGGGAGCTGTTTTTT; cdr3_aa: CASSSLRGAMNTGELFF
v_call: TRBV7-2; clone_size: .; d_call: .; j_call: TRBJ1-4; cdr3_nt: TGTGCCAGCAGCTTAACGAGTGGGGGCTTTGAAAAACTGTTTTTT; cdr3_aa: CASSLTSGGFEKLFF
v_call: TRBV5-1; clone_size: .; d_call: TRBD2; j_call: TRBJ2-2; cdr3_nt: TGCGCCAGCAGCTTGAGCGGGCGGGGGACCGGGGAGCTGTTTTTT; cdr3_aa: CASSLSGRGTGELFF
v_call: TRBV19; clone_size: once; d_call: .; j_call: TRBJ1-5; cdr3_nt: TGTGCCACCCAAGGGCTGGGAGGGTCTCTTCAGCCCCAGCATTTT; cdr3_aa: CATQGLGGSLQPQHF
v_call: TRBV6-1; clone_size: .; d_call: .; j_call: TRBJ2-3; cdr3_nt: TGTGCCAGCAGTGAGGCCGGGGTGAGCACAGATACGCAGTATTTT; cdr3_aa: CASSEAGVSTDTQYF
v_call: TRBV7-2; clone_size: few; d_call: TRBD1; j_call: TRBJ1-1; cdr3_nt: TGTGCCAGCAGCTTAGGACAGGGGACCACTGAAGCTTTCTTT; cdr3_aa: CASSLGQGTTEAFF
v_call: TRBV7-2; clone_size: few; d_call: TRBD1; j_call: TRBJ1-5; cdr3_nt: TGTGCCAGCAGCTTTGTGCAGGGGGCAATGGGTGGGAATCAGCCCCAGCATTTT; cdr3_aa: CASSFVQGAMGGNQPQHF
v_call: TRBV19; clone_size: .; d_call: TRBD1; j_call: TRBJ1-1; cdr3_nt: TGTGCCAGTACTCTATCCGGGACAGGGTCCACTGAAGCTTTCTTT; cdr3_aa: CASTLSGTGSTEAFF
v_call: TRBV15; clone_size: .; d_call: .; j_call: TRBJ1-4; cdr3_nt: TGTGCCACCAGCCAAGAAGTAGTCGGTTCTGGCAGGGGCGCAACTAATGAAAAACTGTTTTTT; cdr3_aa: CATSQEVVGSGRGATNEKLFF
v_call: TRBV18; clone_size: .; d_call: TRBD1; j_call: TRBJ2-3; cdr3_nt: TGTGCCAGCTCACCAAATCCCACCACAGGGGCAGCAGATACGCAGTATTTT; cdr3_aa: CASSPNPTTGAADTQYF
v_call: TRBV7-3; clone_size: .; d_call: .; j_call: TRBJ1-1; cdr3_nt: TGTGCCAGCAGCTTAACGGGGGCCCCGGTCGAAGAAGGTTTCTTT; cdr3_aa: CASSLTGAPVEEGFF
v_call: TRBV5-1; clone_size: .; d_call: .; j_call: TRBJ1-1; cdr3_nt: TGCGCCAGCAGCTGGACGGGGGTGCTGTTAGGGAACACTGAAGCTTTCTTT; cdr3_aa: CASSWTGVLLGNTEAFF